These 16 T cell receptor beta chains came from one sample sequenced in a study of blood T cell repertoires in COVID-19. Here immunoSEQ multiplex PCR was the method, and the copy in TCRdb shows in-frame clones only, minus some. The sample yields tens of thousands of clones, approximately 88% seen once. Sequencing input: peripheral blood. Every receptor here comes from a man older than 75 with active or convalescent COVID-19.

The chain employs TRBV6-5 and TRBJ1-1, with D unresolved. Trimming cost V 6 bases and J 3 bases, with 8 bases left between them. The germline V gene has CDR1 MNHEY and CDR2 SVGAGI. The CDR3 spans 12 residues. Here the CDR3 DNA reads TGTGCCAGCAGGGGAGTGTACACTGAAGCTTTCTTT. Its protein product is CASRGVYTEAFF.

The CDR3 coding sequence is TGTGCCAGCTCAGCAGGGGGCGTAACGTCTGGGGCCAACGTCCTGACTTTC. Translation: CASSAGGVTSGANVLTF. This rearrangement joins TRBV18 to TRBJ2-6; 8 bases match TRBD1. CDR1 and CDR2 (germline): KGHSH, LQKENI. The CDR3 length is 17 residues. V was clipped by 5 bases and J by 1 base; unmatched bases: 7.

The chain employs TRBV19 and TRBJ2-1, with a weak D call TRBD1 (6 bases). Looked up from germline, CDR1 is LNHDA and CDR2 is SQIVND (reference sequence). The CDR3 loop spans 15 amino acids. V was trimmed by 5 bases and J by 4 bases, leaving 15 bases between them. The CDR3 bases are TGTGCCAGTAGTTCCCAAGGGGGTAGATACAATGAGCAGTTCTTC. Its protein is CASSSQGGRYNEQFF. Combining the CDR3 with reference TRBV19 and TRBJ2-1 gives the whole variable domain DGGITQSPKYLFRKEGQNVTLSCEQNLNHDAMYWYRQDPGQGLRLIYYSQIVNDFQKGDIAEGYSVSREKKESFPLTVTSAQKNPTAFYLCASSSQGGRYNEQFFGPGTRLTVL.

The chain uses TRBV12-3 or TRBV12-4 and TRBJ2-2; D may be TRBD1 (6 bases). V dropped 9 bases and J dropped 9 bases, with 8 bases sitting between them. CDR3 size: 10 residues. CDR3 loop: CARGGRELFF. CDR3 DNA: TGTGCCAGAGGGGGTCGGGAGCTGTTTTTT.

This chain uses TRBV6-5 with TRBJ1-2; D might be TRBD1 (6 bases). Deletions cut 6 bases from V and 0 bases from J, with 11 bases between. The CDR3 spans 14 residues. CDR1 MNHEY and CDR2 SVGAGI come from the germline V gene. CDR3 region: CASSRQDTNYGYTF. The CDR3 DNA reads TGTGCCAGCAGCAGACAGGACACTAACTATGGCTACACCTTC.

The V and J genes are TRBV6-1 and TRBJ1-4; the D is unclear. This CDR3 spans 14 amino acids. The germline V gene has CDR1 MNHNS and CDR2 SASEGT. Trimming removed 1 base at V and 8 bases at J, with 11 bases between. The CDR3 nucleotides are TGTGCCAGCAGTGAAGGGTCAGGAGGGGAAAAACTGTTTTTT. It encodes CASSEGSGGEKLFF.

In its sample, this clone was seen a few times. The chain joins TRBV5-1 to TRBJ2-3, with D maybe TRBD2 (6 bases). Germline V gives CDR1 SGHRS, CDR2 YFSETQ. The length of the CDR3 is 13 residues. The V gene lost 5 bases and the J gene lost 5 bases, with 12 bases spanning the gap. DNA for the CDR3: TGCGCCAGCAGAGGAGGGACGTTAGATACGCAGTATTTT. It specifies CASRGGTLDTQYF.

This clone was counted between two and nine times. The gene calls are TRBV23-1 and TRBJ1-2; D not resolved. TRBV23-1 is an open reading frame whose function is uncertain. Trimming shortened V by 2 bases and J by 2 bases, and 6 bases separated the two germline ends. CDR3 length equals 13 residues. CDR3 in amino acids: CASSQVRNYGYTF. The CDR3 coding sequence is TGCGCCAGCAGTCAAGTCCGGAACTATGGCTACACCTTC.

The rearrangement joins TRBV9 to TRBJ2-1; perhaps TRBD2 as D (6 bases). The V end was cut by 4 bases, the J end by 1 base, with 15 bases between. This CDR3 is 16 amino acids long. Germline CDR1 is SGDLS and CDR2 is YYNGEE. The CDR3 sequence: CASSPTIAESYNEQFF. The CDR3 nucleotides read TGTGCCAGCAGCCCGACCATAGCGGAATCCTACAATGAGCAGTTCTTC. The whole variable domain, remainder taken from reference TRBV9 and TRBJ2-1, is DSGVTQTPKHLITATGQRVTLRCSPRSGDLSVYWYQQSLDQGLQFLIQYYNGEERAKGNILERFSAQQFPDLHSELNLSSLELGDSALYFCASSPTIAESYNEQFFGPGTRLTVL.

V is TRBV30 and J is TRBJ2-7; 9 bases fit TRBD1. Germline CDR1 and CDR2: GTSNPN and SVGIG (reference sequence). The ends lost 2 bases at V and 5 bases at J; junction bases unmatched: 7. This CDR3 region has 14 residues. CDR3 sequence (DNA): TGTGCCTGGAGTCCGGGACAGGGTCTCAACGAGCAGTACTTC. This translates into CAWSPGQGLNEQYF.

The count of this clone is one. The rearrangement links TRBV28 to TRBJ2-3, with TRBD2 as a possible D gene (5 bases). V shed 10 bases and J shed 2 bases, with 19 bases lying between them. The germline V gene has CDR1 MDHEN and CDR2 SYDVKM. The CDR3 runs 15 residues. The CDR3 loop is CATGIVETFTDTQYF. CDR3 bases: TGTGCCACCGGGATCGTCGAAACCTTCACAGATACGCAGTATTTT.

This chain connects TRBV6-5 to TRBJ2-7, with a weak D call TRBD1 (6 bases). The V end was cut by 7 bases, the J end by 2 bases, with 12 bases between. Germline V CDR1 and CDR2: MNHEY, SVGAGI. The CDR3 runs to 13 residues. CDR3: CASTKDRTYEQYF. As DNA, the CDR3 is TGTGCCAGCACTAAGGACAGAACCTACGAGCAGTACTTC.

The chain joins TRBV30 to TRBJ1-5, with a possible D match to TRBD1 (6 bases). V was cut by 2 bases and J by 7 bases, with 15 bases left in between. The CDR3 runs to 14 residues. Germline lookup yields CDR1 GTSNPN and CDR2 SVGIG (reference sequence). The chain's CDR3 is CAWSPGGGGQPQHF. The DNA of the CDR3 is TGTGCCTGGAGTCCGGGGGGCGGAGGGCAGCCCCAGCATTTT.

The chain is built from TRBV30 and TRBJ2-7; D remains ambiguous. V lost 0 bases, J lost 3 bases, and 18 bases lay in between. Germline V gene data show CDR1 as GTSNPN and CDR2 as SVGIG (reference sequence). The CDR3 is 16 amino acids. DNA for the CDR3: TGTGCCTGGAGTGTACGCGGCGCCCGGTGGTACTACGAGCAGTACTTC. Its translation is CAWSVRGARWYYEQYF.

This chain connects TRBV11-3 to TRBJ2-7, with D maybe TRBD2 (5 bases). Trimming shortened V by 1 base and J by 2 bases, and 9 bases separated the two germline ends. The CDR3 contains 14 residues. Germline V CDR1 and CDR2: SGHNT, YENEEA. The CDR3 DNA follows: TGTGCCAGCAGCTTAGCCCTAGCACCCTACGAGCAGTACTTC. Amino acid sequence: CASSLALAPYEQYF.

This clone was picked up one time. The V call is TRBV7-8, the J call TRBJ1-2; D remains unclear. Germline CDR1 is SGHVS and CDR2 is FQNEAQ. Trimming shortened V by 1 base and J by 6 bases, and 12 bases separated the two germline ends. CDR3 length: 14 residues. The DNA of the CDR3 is TGTGCCAGCAGCTTAGTCGGGAAGGAGCATGGCTACACCTTC. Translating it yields CASSLVGKEHGYTF.